This entry concerns a single T cell receptor (beta chain). Its cognate antigen is unknown. This specimen belongs to a study of shared clonotypes between healthy human individuals. General study points: Naive subsets, compared against memory subsets, generally had larger estimated richness values. Across a handful of donors, naive CD4 shared about 5%, naive CD8 more than 3%, memory CD4 roughly 2.4%, memory CD8 about 0.4%.

Naive CD8 cells were CD45RO-negative, positively selected for CCR7, excluding terminally differentiated effector memory CD45RA+ cells. Each replicate PCR on the sorted subsets used about 0.2 ug DNA (around 31,000 T cell genomes). Only in-frame clones appear in the TCRdb table, and some are missing; sequencing was by immunoSEQ multiplex PCR. The table includes about 2 million clones, approximately 95% detected once. V gave up 0 bases and J gave up 2 bases, with 15 bases separating them. This CDR3 is 17 amino acids long. Germline assignment: CDR1 SGHRS and CDR2 YFSETQ. The sequenced material came from naive CD8+ T cells sorted from blood. The J gene is TRBJ2-1, the V gene TRBV5-1, with D maybe TRBD2 (7 bases). The sequence came from a man aged 18 to 29 in good health. The CDR3 reads CASSLEGGARPYNEQFF. The DNA of the CDR3 is TGCGCCAGCAGCTTGGAAGGGGGGGCCAGGCCCTACAATGAGCAGTTCTTC.